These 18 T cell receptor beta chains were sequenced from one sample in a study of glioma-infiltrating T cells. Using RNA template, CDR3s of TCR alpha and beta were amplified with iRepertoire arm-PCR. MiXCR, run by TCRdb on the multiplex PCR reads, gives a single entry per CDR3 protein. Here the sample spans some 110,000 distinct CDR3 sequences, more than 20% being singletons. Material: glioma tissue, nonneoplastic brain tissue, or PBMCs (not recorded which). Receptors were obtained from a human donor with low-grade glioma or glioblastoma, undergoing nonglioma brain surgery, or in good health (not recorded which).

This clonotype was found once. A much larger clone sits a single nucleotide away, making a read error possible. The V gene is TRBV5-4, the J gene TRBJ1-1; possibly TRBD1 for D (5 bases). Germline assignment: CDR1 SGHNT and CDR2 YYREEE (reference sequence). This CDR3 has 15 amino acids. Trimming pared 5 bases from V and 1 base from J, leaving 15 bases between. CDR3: CASRPRHGANTEAFF. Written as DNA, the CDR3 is TGTGCCAGCAGGCCGAGACATGGGGCGAACACTGAAGCTTTCTTT.

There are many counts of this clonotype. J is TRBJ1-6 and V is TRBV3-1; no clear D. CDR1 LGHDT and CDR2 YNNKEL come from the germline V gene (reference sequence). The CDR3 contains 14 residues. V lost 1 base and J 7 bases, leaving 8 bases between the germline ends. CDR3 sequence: CASSQGGANSPLHF. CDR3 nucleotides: TGTGCCAGCAGCCAAGGCGGCGCAAATTCACCCCTCCACTTT.

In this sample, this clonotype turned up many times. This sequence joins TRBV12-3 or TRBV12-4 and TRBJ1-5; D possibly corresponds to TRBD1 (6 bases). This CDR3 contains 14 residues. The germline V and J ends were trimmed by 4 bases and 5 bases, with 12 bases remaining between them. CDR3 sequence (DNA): TGTGCCAGCAGTTATAACAGGGAGTATCAGCCCCAGCATTTT. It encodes CASSYNREYQPQHF.

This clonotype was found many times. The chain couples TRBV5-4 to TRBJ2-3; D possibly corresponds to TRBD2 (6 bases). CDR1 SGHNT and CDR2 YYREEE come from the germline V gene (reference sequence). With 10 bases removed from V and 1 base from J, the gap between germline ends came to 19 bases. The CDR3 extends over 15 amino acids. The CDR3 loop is CASKGGVAGTDTQYF. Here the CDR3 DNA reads TGTGCCTCCAAGGGAGGAGTAGCGGGCACAGATACGCAGTATTTT.

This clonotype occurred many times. Here the CDR3 DNA reads TGTGCCAGCGCATATTACACCGGGGAGCTGTTTTTT. Protein: CASAYYTGELFF. The V call is TRBV25-1, the J call TRBJ2-2; D is ambiguous. CDR3 length: 12 amino acids. Trimming left V 8 bases short and J 3 bases short, with 7 bases between. Germline assignment: CDR1 MGHDK and CDR2 SYGVNS. Full variable domain (rest looked up from reference TRBV25-1 and TRBJ2-2): EADIYQTPRYLVIGTGKKITLECSQTMGHDKMYWYQQDPGMELHLIHYSYGVNSTEKGDLSSESTVSRIRTEHFPLTLESARPSHTSQYLCASAYYTGELFFGEGSRLTVL.

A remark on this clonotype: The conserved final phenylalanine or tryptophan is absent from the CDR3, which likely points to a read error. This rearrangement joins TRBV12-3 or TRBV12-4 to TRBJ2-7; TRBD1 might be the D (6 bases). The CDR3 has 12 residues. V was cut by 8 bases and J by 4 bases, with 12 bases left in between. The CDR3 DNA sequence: TGTGCCAGCGCTGACGGGACATACGAGCAGTACTCC. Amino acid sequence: CASADGTYEQYS.

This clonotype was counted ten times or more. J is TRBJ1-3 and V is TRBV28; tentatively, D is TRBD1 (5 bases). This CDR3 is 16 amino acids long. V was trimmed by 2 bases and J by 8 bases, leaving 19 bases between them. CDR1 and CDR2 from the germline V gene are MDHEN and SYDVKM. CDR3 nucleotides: TGTGCCAGCAGTTTACCCCCATCCCAGGGAGGGCACACCATATATTTT. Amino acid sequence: CASSLPPSQGGHTIYF.

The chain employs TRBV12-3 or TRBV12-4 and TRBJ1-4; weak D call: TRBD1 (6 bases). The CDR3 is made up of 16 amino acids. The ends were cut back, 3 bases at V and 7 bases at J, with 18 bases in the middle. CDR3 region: CASSFGGLGTFEKLFF. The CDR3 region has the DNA TGTGCCAGCAGTTTTGGGGGCCTGGGGACATTTGAAAAACTGTTTTTT.

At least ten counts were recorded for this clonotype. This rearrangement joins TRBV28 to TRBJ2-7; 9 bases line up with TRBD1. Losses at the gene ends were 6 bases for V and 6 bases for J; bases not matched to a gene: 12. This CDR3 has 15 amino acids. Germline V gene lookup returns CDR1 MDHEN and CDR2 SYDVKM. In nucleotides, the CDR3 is TGTGCCAGCAGGGGGAGACGACAGGGGGTATCCGAGCAGTACTTC. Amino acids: CASRGRRQGVSEQYF. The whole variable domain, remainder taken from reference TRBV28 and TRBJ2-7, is DVKVTQSSRYLVKRTGEKVFLECVQDMDHENMFWYRQDPGLGLRLIYFSYDVKMKEKGDIPEGYSVSREKKERFSLILESASTNQTSMYLCASRGRRQGVSEQYFGPGTRLTVT.

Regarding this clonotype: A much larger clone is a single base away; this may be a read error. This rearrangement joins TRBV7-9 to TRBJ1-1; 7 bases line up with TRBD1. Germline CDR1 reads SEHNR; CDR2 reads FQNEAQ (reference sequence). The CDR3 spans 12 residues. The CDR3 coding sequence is TGTGCCATCAGCACAGGGGACACTGAAGCTTTCTTT. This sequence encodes CAISTGDTEAFF.

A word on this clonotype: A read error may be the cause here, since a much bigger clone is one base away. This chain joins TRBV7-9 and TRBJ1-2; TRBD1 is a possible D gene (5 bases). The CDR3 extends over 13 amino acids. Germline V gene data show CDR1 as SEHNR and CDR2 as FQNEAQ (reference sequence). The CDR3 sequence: CASSLSDLRGYNF. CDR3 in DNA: TGTGCCAGCAGCTTATCGGATCTGAGGGGCTACAACTTC.

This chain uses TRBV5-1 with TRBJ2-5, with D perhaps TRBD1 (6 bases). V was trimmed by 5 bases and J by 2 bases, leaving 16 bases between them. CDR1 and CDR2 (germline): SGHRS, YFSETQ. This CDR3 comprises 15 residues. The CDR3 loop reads CASSFSTGAQETQYF. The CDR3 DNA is TGCGCCAGCAGTTTTTCGACAGGAGCGCAAGAGACCCAGTACTTC.

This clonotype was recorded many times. Here the CDR3 reads CATSDARADTTMDTQYF. The CDR3 region has the DNA TGTGCCACCAGTGATGCGAGGGCGGACACCACAATGGATACGCAGTATTTT. The V and J genes are TRBV24-1 and TRBJ2-3; D may match TRBD1 or TRBD2 (5 bases each). The CDR3 has 17 amino acids. The V end lost 3 bases, the J end lost 6 bases, and 21 bases lay between the germline ends. Germline CDR1 reads KGHDR; CDR2 reads SFDVKD.

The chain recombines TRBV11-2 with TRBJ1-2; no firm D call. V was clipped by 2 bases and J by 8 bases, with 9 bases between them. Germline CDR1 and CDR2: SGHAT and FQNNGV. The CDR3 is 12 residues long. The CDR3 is CASSLRNFGYTF. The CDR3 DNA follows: TGTGCCAGCAGCTTAAGGAACTTCGGCTACACCTTC.

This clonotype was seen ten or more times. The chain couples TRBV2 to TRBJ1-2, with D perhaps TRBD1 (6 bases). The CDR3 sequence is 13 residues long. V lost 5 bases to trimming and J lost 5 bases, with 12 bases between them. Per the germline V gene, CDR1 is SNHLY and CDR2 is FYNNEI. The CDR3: CASSFTQGYGYTF. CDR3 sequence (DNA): TGTGCCAGCAGTTTTACACAGGGATATGGCTACACCTTC.

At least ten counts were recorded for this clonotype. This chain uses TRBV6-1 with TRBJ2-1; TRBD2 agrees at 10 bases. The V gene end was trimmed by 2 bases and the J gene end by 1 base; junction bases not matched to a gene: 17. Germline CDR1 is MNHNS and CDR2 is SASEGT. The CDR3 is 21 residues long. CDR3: CASSELKVWYLAGDSYNEQFF. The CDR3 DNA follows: TGTGCCAGCAGTGAATTAAAGGTTTGGTATCTAGCGGGAGATTCCTACAATGAGCAGTTCTTC.

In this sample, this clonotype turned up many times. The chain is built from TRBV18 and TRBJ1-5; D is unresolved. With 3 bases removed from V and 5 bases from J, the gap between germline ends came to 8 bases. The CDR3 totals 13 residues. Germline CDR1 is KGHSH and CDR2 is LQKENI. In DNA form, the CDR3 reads TGTGCCAGCTCACCCTCCCTGTATCAGCCCCAGCATTTT. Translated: CASSPSLYQPQHF.

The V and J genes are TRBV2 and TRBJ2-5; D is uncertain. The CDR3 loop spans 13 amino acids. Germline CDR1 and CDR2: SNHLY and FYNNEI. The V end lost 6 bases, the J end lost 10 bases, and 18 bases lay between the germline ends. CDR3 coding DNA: TGTGCCAGCAGATACGGGCGGAGCAATGACCAGTACTTC. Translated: CASRYGRSNDQYF.